The table lists the clone carrying this T cell receptor (beta chain) with many counts. What it binds is not known. Trimming cost V 8 bases and J 1 base; bases outside gene matches: 6. The CDR3 spans 14 residues. Germline-derived CDR1 and CDR2 are KGHSH and LQKENI. These data belong to a study of T-cell reconstitution after alpha-beta-depleted transplantation in children. Study-level points and caveats: The main origin of T-cell counts and diversity one year after transplant was newly produced T cells. Reports say that about two months after transplant, the alpha-beta T cells came out of several hundred graft clones that had expanded. In some patients, recipient T cells and intrathymic progenitors surviving conditioning explained high day-60 diversity.

Using unique molecular identifiers, the investigators prepared the TCRbeta library. TCRdb used MiXCR to reprocess the PCR reads, holding one entry per CDR3 protein. The sample has 200,000 to 250,000 distinct CDR3 sequences; approximately 10% are singletons. This chain connects TRBV18 to TRBJ1-1; 8 bases align to TRBD1. Sequencing used PBMCs, obtained before TCRalphabeta/CD19-depleted stem cell transplant. The clonotype originates from a child in the first two years of life with acute myeloid leukemia, due to receive a stem cell transplant. CDR3 bases: TGTGCCAGCAGTCCCGGGACAGGGAACACTGAAGCTTTCTTT. Protein: CASSPGTGNTEAFF.